The rows below give T cell receptor beta chains drawn from one sample of a study of radiotherapy plus CTLA-4 blockade in lung cancer. Here immunoSEQ multiplex PCR was the method, and the copy in TCRdb shows in-frame clones only, minus some. This sample has 28,000 or so clones; 70% to 85% occur once, and the top ten carry approximately 7.5%. This sample comprised peripheral blood, obtained from a patient treated with radiotherapy plus ipilimumab. All receptors come from a human donor with non-small cell lung cancer who had stable disease on radiotherapy plus ipilimumab. The CDR3 runs from the conserved cysteine through the conserved F or W. The order of the fields is D gene, J gene, clone size, CDR3 length, V gene, CDR3 protein, CDR3 DNA. The D gene is left open where the match is weak. Where a row states a size, it is once, few, many or the class of an expanded clone; other rows omit it.

NA TRBJ2-4 NA 15 TRBV6-6 CASSFGSGVKNIQYF TGTGCCAGCAGTTTCGGTAGTGGGGTCAAAAACATTCAGTACTTC
NA TRBJ2-5 few 12 TRBV30 CAWSVRAPPQYF TGTGCCTGGAGTGTAAGGGCGCCCCCCCAGTACTTC
NA TRBJ1-1 NA 13 TRBV19 CASSPRGDTEAFF TGTGCCAGTAGTCCGCGGGGGGACACTGAAGCTTTCTTT
NA TRBJ1-5 NA 13 TRBV2 CASSGDRRQPQHF TGTGCCAGCAGTGGAGACAGACGTCAGCCCCAGCATTTT
NA TRBJ1-2 NA 18 TRBV2 CASSEVHPRTDFNYGYTF TGTGCCAGCAGTGAAGTGCACCCCAGGACAGACTTTAACTATGGCTACACCTTC
TRBD2 TRBJ2-1 once 15 TRBV2 CASRLLAGGGNEQFF TGTGCCAGCAGGCTACTAGCGGGGGGCGGAAATGAGCAGTTCTTC
TRBD1 TRBJ1-2 NA 11 TRBV20-1 CSIGTDYGYTF TGCAGCATAGGGACAGACTATGGCTACACCTTC
NA TRBJ1-3 NA 18 TRBV7-6 CASSLGASSGFSGNTIYF TGTGCCAGCAGCTTAGGGGCAAGTAGCGGGTTCTCTGGAAACACCATATATTTT
NA TRBJ2-4 NA 15 TRBV11-2 CASSLELGSRNIQYF TGTGCCAGCAGCTTAGAACTGGGGTCCAGAAACATTCAGTACTTC
NA TRBJ1-2 NA 14 TRBV5-1 CASSPSGSGYGYTF TGCGCCAGCAGCCCGAGTGGCAGTGGTTATGGCTACACCTTC
NA TRBJ1-1 NA 12 TRBV6-5 CASYDKNTEAFF TGTGCCAGTTATGACAAGAACACTGAAGCTTTCTTT
NA TRBJ1-1 NA 15 TRBV5-1 CASSLGPGQNTEAFF TGCGCCAGCAGCTTGGGGCCAGGACAGAACACTGAAGCTTTCTTT
NA TRBJ1-1 NA 15 TRBV11-3 CASSIDSDGATEAFF TGTGCCAGCAGCATCGACAGCGACGGGGCCACTGAAGCTTTCTTT
NA TRBJ2-5 NA 14 TRBV11-1 CASSPPLDGETQYF TGTGCCAGCAGCCCGCCACTAGACGGAGAGACCCAGTACTTC
NA TRBJ1-6 NA 15 TRBV25-1 CASSAPTGDYSPLHF TGTGCCAGCAGTGCCCCGACAGGCGACTATTCACCCCTCCACTTT